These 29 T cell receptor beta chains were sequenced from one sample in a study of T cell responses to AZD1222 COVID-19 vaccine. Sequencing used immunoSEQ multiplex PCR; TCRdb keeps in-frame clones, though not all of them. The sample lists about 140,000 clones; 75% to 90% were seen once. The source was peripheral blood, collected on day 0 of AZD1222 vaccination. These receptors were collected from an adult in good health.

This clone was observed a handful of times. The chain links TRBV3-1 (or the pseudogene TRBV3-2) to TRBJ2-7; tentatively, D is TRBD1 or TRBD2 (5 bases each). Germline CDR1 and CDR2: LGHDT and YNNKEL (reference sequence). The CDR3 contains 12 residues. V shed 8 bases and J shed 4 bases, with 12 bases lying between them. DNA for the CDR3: TGTGCCAGCGGCCGGGACGCATACGAGCAGTACTTC. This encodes CASGRDAYEQYF.

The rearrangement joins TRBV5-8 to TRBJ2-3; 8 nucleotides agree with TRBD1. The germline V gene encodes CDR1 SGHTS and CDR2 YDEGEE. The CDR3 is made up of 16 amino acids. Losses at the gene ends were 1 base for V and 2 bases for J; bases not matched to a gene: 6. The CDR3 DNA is TGTGCCAGCAGCTTGAAACAGGGGGTCAACACAGATACGCAGTATTTT. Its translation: CASSLKQGVNTDTQYF.

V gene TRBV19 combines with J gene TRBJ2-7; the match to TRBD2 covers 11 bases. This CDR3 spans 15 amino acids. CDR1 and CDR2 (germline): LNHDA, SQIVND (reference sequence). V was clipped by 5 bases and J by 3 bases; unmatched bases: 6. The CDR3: CASSGNSGGVYEQYF. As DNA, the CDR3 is TGTGCCAGTAGTGGAAATAGCGGGGGGGTCTACGAGCAGTACTTC.

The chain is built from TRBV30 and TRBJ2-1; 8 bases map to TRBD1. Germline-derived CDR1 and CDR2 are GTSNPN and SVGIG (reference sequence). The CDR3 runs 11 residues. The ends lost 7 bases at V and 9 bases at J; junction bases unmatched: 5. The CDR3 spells CALNRGFEQFF. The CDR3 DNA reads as TGTGCCTTAAACAGGGGGTTTGAGCAGTTCTTC.

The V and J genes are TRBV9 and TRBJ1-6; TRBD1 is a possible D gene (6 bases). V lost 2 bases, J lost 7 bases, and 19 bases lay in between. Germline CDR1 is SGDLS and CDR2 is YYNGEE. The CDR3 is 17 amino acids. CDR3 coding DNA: TGTGCCAGCAGCGTCTTCGACAGGCCGGCGAGAAATTCACCCCTCCACTTT. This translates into CASSVFDRPARNSPLHF. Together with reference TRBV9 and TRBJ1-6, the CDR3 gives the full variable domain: DSGVTQTPKHLITATGQRVTLRCSPRSGDLSVYWYQQSLDQGLQFLIQYYNGEERAKGNILERFSAQQFPDLHSELNLSSLELGDSALYFCASSVFDRPARNSPLHFGNGTRLTVT.

CDR3 DNA: TGTGCCAGCAGTGAAGCGCTCCGGCGCGGGGATGGCTACACCTTC. Protein product: CASSEALRRGDGYTF. The chain employs TRBV6-1 and TRBJ1-2; D is ambiguous. Trimming removed 0 bases at V and 6 bases at J, with 14 bases between. CDR1 is MNHNS and CDR2 is SASEGT in the germline V gene. There are 15 residues in the CDR3.

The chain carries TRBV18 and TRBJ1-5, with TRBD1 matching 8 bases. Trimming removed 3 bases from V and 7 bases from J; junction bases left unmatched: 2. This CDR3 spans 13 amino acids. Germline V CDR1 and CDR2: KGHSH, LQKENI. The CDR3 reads CASSPSGGQPQHF. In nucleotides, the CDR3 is TGTGCCAGCTCACCCTCAGGGGGCCAGCCCCAGCATTTT.

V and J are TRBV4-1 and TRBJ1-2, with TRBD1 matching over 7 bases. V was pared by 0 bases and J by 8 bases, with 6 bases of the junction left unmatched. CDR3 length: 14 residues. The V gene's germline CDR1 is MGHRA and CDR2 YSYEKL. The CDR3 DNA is TGCGCCAGCAGCCAAGATAGGCTAGGGGGCGGCTACACCTTC. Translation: CASSQDRLGGGYTF.

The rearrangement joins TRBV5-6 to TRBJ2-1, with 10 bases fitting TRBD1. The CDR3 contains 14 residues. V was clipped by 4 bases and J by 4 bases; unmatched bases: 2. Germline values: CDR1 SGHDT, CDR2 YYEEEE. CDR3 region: CASSRDRGYNEQFF. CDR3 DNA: TGTGCCAGCAGCCGGGACAGGGGTTACAATGAGCAGTTCTTC. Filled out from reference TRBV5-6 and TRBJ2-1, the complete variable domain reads DAGVTQSPTHLIKTRGQQVTLRCSPKSGHDTVSWYQQALGQGPQFIFQYYEEEERQRGNFPDRFSGHQFPNYSSELNVNALLLGDSALYLCASSRDRGYNEQFFGPGTRLTVL.

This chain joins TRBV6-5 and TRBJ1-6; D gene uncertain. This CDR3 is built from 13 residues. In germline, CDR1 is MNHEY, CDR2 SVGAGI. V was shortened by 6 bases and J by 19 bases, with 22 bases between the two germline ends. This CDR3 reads CASRRYPPDHMHF. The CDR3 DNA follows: TGTGCCAGCAGGCGTTATCCCCCGGATCATATGCACTTT.

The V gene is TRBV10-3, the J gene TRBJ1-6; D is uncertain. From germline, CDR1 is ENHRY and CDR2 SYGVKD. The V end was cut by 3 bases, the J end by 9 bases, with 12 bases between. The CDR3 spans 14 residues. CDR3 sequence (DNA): TGTGCCATCAGTGAAGAAGCAGGTACTTCACCCCTCCACTTT. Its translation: CAISEEAGTSPLHF.

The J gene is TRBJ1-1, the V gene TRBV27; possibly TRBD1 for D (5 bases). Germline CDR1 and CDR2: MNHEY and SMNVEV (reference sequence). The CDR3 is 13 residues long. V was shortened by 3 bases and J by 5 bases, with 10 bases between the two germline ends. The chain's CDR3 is CASSFGAHTEAFF. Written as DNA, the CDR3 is TGTGCCAGCAGTTTTGGGGCCCATACTGAAGCTTTCTTT.

CDR3 sequence: CASSKTQGIRTEAFF. The CDR3 DNA reads TGTGCCAGCAGCAAAACCCAGGGGATCAGGACTGAAGCTTTCTTT. The V gene is TRBV21-1, the J gene TRBJ1-1; TRBD1 was called by the table and not checked on the DNA. TRBV21-1 is shown as a pseudogene. The length of the CDR3 is 15 residues.

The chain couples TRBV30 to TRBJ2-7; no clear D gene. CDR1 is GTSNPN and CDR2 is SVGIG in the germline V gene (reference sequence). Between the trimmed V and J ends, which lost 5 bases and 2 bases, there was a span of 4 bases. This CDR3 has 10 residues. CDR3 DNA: TGTGCCTGGGGAACCTACGAGCAGTACTTC. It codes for CAWGTYEQYF.

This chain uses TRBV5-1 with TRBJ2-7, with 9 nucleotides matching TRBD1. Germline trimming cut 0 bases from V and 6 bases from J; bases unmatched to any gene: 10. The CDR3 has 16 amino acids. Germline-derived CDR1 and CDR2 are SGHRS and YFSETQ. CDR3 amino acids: CASSLDGQGLGVEQYF. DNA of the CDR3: TGCGCCAGCAGCTTGGATGGACAGGGGTTGGGTGTCGAGCAGTACTTC.

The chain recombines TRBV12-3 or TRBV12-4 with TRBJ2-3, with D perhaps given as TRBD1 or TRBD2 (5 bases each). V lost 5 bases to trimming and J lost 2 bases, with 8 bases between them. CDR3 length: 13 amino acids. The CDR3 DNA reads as TGTGCCAGCAGTATCGGGGCCACAGATACGCAGTATTTT. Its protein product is CASSIGATDTQYF.

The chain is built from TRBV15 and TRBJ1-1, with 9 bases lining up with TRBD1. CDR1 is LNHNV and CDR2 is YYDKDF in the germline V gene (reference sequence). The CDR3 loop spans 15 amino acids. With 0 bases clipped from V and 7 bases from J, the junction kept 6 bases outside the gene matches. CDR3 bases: TGTGCCACCAGCAGAGATAAGGGGACAGGGAGTGAAGCTTTCTTT. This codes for CATSRDKGTGSEAFF.

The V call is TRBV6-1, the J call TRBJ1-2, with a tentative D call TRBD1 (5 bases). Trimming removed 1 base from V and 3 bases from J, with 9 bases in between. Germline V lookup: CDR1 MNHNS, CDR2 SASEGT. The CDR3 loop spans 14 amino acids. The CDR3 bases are TGTGCCAGCAGTGAAGGGTGGGGGTACTATGGCTACACCTTC. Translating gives CASSEGWGYYGYTF.

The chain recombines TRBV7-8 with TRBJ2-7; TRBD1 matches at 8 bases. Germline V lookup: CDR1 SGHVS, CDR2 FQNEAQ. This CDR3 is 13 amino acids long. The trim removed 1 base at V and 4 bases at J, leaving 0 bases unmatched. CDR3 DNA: TGTGCCAGCAGCTTAGACAGGGGGTACGAGCAGTACTTC. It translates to CASSLDRGYEQYF.

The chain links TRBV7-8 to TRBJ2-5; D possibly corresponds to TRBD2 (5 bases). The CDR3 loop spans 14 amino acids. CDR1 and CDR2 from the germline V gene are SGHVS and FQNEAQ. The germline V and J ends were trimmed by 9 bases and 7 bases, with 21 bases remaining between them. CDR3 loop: CASTPPVLEGTQYF. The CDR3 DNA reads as TGTGCCAGTACTCCCCCGGTCCTCGAGGGGACCCAGTACTTC.

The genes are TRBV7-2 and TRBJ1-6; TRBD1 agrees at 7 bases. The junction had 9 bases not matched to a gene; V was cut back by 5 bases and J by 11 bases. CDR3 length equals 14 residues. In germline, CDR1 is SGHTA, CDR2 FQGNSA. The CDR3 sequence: CASSPPTGLPPLHF. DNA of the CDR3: TGTGCCAGCAGCCCACCGACAGGGCTTCCACCCCTCCACTTT.

The chain's CDR3 is CASSLPLGGGDEQYF. CDR3 sequence (DNA): TGTGCCAGCAGTCTCCCCTTGGGGGGTGGGGACGAGCAGTACTTC. The chain carries TRBV2 and TRBJ2-7; D is perhaps TRBD2 (6 bases). The germline V and J ends were trimmed by 5 bases and 5 bases, with 19 bases remaining between them. There are 15 residues in the CDR3. Per the germline V gene, CDR1 is SNHLY and CDR2 is FYNNEI.

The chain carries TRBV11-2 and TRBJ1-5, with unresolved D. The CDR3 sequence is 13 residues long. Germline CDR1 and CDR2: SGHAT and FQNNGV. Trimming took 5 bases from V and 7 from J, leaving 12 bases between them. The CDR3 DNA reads TGTGCCAGCAGCCTAACCCCGGGGCAGCCCCAGCATTTT. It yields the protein CASSLTPGQPQHF. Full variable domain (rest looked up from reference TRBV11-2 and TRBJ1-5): EAGVAQSPRYKIIEKRQSVAFWCNPISGHATLYWYQQILGQGPKLLIQFQNNGVVDDSQLPKDRFSAERLKGVDSTLKIQPAKLEDSAVYLCASSLTPGQPQHFGDGTRLSIL.

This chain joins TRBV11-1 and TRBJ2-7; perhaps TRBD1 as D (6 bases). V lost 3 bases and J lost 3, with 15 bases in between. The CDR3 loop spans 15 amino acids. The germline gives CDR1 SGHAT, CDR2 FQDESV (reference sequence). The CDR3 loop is CASSFRLDRRYEQYF. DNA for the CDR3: TGTGCCAGCAGCTTCCGGCTGGACAGACGCTACGAGCAGTACTTC.

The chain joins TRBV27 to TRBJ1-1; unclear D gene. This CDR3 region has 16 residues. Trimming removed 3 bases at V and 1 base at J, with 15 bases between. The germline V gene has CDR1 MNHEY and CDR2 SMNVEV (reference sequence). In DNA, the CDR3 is TGTGCCAGCAGTTTCTTTTGGGATCCGCGGAACACTGAAGCTTTCTTT. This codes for CASSFFWDPRNTEAFF.

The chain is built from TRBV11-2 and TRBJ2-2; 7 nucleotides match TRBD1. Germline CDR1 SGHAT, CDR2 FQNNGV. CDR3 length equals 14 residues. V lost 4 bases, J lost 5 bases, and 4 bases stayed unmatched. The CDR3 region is CASSSTRGTGELFF. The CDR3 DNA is TGTGCCAGCAGCTCAACCAGGGGGACCGGGGAGCTGTTTTTT.

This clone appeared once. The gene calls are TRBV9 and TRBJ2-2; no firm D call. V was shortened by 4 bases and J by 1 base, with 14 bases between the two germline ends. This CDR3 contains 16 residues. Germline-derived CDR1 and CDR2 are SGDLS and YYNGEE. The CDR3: CASSTWEERNTGELFF. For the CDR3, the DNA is TGTGCCAGCAGCACCTGGGAAGAGCGGAACACCGGGGAGCTGTTTTTT.

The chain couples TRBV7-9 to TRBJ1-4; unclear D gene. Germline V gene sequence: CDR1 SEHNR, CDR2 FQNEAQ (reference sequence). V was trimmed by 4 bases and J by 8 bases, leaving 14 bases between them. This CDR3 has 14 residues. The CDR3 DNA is TGTGCCAGCAGCTCGACAATGGTGAAGGAAAAACTGTTTTTT. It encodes CASSSTMVKEKLFF.

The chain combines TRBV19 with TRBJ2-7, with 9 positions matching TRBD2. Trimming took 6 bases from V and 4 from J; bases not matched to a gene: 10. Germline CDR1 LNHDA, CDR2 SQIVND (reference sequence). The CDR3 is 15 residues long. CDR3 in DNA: TGTGCCAGTAGCCCTTATAGCGGGAGTGGGTACGAGCAGTACTTC. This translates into CASSPYSGSGYEQYF.